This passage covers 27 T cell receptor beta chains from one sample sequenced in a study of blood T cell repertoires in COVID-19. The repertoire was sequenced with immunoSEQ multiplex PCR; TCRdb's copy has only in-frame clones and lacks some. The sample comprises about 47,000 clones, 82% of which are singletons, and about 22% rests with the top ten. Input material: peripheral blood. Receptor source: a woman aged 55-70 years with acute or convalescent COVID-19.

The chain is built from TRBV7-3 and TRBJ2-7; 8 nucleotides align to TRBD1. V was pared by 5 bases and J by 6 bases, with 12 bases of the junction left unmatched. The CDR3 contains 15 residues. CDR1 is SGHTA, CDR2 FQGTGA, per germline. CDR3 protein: CASSEAGGVRAEQYF. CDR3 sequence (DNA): TGTGCCAGCAGCGAGGCAGGGGGCGTGCGGGCCGAGCAGTACTTC.

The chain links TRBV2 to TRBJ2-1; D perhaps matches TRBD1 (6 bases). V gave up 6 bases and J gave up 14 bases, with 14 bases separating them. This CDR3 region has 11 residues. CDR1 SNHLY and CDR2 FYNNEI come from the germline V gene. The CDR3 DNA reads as TGTGCCAGCAGCGCCCGGGACATCGAGTTCTTC. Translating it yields CASSARDIEFF.

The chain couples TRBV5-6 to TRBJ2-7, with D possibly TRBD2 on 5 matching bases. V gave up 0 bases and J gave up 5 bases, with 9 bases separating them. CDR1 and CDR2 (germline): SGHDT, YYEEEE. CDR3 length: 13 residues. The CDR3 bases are TGTGCCAGCAGCTTGGACGGGGTGAACGAGCAGTACTTC. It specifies CASSLDGVNEQYF.

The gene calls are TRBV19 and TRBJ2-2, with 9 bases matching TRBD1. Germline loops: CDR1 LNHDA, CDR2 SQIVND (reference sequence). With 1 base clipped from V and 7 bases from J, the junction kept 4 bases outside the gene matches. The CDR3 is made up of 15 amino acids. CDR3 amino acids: CASSIGTGGNGELFF. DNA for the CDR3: TGTGCCAGTAGTATAGGCACAGGGGGCAACGGGGAGCTGTTTTTT.

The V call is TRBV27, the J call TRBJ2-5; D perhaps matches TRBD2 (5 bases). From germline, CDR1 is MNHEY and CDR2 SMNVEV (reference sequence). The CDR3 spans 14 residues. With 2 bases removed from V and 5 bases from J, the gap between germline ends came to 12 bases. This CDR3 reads CASSLRGRWETQYF. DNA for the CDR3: TGTGCCAGCAGTTTACGAGGGAGATGGGAGACCCAGTACTTC.

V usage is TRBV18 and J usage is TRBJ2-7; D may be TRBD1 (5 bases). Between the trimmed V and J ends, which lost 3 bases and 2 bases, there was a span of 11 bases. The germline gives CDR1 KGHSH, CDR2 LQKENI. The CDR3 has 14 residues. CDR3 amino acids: CASSPDTGPYEQYF. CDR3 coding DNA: TGTGCCAGCTCACCGGACACCGGCCCCTACGAGCAGTACTTC. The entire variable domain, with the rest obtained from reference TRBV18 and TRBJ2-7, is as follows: NAGVMQNPRHLVRRRGQEARLRCSPMKGHSHVYWYRQLPEEGLKFMVYLQKENIIDESGMPKERFSAEFPKEGPSILRIQQVVRGDSAAYFCASSPDTGPYEQYFGPGTRLTVT.

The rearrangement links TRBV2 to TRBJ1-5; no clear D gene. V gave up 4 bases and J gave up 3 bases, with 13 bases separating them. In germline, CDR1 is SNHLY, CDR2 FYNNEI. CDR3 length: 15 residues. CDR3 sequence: CASSATDRYNQPQHF. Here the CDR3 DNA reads TGTGCCAGCAGTGCCACAGATCGGTACAATCAGCCCCAGCATTTT. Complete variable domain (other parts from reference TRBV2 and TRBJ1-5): EPEVTQTPSHQVTQMGQEVILRCVPISNHLYFYWYRQILGQKVEFLVSFYNNEISEKSEIFDDQFSVERPDGSNFTLKIRSTKLEDSAMYFCASSATDRYNQPQHFGDGTRLSIL.

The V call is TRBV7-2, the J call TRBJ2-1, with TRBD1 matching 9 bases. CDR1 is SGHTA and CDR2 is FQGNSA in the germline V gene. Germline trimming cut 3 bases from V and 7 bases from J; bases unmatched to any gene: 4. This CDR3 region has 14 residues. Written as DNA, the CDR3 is TGTGCCAGCAGCTTGGGACAGGGTTGGAATGAGCAGTTCTTC. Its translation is CASSLGQGWNEQFF.

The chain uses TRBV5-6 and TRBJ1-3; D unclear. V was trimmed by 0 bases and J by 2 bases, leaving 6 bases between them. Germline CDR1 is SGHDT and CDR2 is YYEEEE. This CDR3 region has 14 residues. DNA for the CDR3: TGTGCCAGCAGCTTGGTACAGACTGGAAACACCATATATTTT. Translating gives CASSLVQTGNTIYF.

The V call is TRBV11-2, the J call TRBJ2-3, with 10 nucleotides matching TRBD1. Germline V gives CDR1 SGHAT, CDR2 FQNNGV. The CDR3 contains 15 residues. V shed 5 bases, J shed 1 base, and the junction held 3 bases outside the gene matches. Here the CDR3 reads CASSPGTGGTDTQYF. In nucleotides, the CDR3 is TGTGCCAGCAGCCCCGGGACAGGGGGCACAGATACGCAGTATTTT.

This chain's CDR3 is CASSPDRGRTGELFF. In DNA form, the CDR3 reads TGTGCCAGCTCACCGGACAGGGGGCGTACCGGGGAGCTGTTTTTT. V gene TRBV18 combines with J gene TRBJ2-2; TRBD1 aligns across 11 bases. CDR1 and CDR2 from the germline V gene are KGHSH and LQKENI. The V and J ends lost 3 bases and 5 bases, in that order; junction bases with no gene match: 2. The CDR3 covers 15 residues.

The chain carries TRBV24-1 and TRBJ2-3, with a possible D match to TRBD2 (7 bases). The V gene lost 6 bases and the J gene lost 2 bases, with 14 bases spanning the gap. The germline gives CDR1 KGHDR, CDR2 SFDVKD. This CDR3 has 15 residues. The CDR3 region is CATSLGGAATDTQYF. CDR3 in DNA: TGTGCCACCAGTTTGGGGGGGGCGGCCACAGATACGCAGTATTTT.

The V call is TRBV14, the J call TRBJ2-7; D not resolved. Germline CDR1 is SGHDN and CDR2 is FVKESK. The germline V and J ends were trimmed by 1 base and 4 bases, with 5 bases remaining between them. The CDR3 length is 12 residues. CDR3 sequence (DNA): TGTGCCAGCAGCCAAGTGCGGTACGAGCAGTACTTC. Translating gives CASSQVRYEQYF. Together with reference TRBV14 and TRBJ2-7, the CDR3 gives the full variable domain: EAGVTQFPSHSVIEKGQTVTLRCDPISGHDNLYWYRRVMGKEIKFLLHFVKESKQDESGMPNNRFLAERTGGTYSTLKVQPAELEDSGVYFCASSQVRYEQYFGPGTRLTVT.

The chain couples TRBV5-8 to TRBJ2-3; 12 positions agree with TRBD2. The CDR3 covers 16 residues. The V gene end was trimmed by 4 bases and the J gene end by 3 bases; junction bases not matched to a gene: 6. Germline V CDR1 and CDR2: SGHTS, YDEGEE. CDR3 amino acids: CASSAGLAGYTDTQYF. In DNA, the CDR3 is TGTGCCAGCAGCGCCGGACTAGCGGGGTATACAGATACGCAGTATTTT.

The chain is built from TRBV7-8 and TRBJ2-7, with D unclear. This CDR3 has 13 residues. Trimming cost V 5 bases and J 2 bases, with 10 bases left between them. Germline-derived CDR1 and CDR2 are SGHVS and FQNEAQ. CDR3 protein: CASSLPSAYEQYF. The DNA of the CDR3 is TGTGCCAGCAGCCTTCCCAGTGCCTACGAGCAGTACTTC.

The CDR3 reads CASGTSGGTGELFF. In DNA form, the CDR3 reads TGTGCCAGCGGGACTAGCGGGGGCACCGGGGAGCTGTTTTTT. The chain couples TRBV7-6 to TRBJ2-2; 14 nucleotides align to TRBD2. Germline CDR1 is SGHVS and CDR2 is FNYEAQ. With V trimmed by 8 bases and J by 4 bases, 0 bases remained unmatched. The CDR3 is 14 amino acids.

The CDR3 sequence: CASSLAGQSSGNTIYF. CDR3 DNA sequence: TGTGCCAGCAGCTTAGCGGGACAGAGCTCTGGAAACACCATATATTTT. This rearrangement joins TRBV7-2 to TRBJ1-3, with 7 bases aligning to TRBD1. There are 16 residues in the CDR3. After removal of 0 bases from V and 0 bases from J, the junction contained 2 bases not matched to a gene. Germline values: CDR1 SGHTA, CDR2 FQGNSA. The full variable domain, rest sourced from reference TRBV7-2 and TRBJ1-3, is GAGVSQSPSNKVTEKGKDVELRCDPISGHTALYWYRQSLGQGLEFLIYFQGNSAPDKSGLPSDRFSAERTGGSVSTLTIQRTQQEDSAVYLCASSLAGQSSGNTIYFGEGSWLTVV.

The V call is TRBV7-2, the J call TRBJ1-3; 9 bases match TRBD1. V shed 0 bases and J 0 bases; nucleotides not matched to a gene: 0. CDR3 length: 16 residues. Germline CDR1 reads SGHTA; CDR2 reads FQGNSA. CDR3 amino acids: CASSLAGQGSGNTIYF. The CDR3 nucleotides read TGTGCCAGCAGCTTAGCGGGACAGGGCTCTGGAAACACCATATATTTT.

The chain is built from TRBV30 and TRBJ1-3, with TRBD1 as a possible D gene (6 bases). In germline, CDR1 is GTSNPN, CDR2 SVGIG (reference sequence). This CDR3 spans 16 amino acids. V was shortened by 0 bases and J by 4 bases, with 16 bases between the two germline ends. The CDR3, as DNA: TGTGCCTGGAGTGTGAGCGGGACAAGTAAGGGAAACACCATATATTTT. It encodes CAWSVSGTSKGNTIYF.

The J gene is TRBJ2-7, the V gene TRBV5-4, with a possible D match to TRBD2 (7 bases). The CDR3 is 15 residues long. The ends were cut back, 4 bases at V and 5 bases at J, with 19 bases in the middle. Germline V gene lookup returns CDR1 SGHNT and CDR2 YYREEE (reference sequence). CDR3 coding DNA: TGTGCCAGCAGCCACGGCCCGGGGGGCGGCAACGAGCAGTACTTC. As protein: CASSHGPGGGNEQYF.

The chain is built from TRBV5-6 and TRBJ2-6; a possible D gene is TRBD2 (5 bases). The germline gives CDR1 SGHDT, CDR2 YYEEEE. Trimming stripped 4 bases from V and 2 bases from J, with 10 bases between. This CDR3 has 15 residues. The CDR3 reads CASSAPGTGANVLTF. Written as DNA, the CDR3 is TGTGCCAGCAGCGCACCGGGGACTGGGGCCAACGTCCTGACTTTC.

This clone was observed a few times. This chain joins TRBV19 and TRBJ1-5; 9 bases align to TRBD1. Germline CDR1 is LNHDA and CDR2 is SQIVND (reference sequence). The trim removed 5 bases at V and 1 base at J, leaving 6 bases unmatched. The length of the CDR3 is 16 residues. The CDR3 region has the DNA TGTGCCAGTAGTGGGGGACAGGGCCAGAGCAATCAGCCCCAGCATTTT. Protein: CASSGGQGQSNQPQHF.

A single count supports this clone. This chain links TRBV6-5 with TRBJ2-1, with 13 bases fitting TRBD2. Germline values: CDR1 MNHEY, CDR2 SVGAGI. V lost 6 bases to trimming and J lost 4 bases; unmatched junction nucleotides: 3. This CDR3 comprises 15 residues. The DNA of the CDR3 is TGTGCCAGCAGCGCACTAGCGGGGGGGTACAATGAGCAGTTCTTC. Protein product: CASSALAGGYNEQFF.

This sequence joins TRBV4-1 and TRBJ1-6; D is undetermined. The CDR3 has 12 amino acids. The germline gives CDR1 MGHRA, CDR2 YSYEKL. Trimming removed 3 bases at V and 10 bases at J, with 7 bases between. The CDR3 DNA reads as TGCGCCAGCAGCCACGGGGAATCACCCCTCCACTTT. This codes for CASSHGESPLHF.

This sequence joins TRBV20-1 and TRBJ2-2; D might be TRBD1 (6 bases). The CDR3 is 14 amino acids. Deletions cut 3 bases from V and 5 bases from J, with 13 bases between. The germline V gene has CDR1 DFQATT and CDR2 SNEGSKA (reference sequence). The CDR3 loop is CSASFRGRTGELFF. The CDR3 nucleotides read TGCAGTGCTAGTTTCAGGGGCCGAACCGGGGAGCTGTTTTTT.

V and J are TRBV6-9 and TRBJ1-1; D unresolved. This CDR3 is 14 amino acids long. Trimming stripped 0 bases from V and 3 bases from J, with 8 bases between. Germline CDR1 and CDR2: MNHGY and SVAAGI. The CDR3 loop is CASSYSARDTEAFF. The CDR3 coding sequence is TGTGCCAGCAGTTATTCGGCGCGGGACACTGAAGCTTTCTTT.

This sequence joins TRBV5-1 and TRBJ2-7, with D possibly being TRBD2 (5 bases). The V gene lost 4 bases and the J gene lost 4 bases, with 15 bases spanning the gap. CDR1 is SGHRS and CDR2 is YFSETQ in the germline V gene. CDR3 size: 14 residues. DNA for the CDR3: TGCGCCAGCAGCCAGGACGGACTTGGGTACGAGCAGTACTTC. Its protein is CASSQDGLGYEQYF. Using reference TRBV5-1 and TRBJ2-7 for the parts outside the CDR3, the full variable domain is KAGVTQTPRYLIKTRGQQVTLSCSPISGHRSVSWYQQTPGQGLQFLFEYFSETQRNKGNFPGRFSGRQFSNSRSEMNVSTLELGDSALYLCASSQDGLGYEQYFGPGTRLTVT.